The 4 T cell receptor beta chains below all came from one sample that was sequenced in a study of beta chain features in type 1 diabetes. The authors reverse transcribed all of the isolated RNA, so sequencing captured expressed TCRB transcripts. Generated by immunoSEQ multiplex PCR, the TCRdb table keeps only in-frame clones and is missing some. The sample holds some 360,000 clones, around 19% seen once. The sample was naive CD4+ T cells from blood. The source is a woman aged 18-30 years in good health.

The chain couples TRBV7-2 to TRBJ2-4; 9 bases agree with TRBD1. Germline V gene sequence: CDR1 SGHTA, CDR2 FQGNSA. V gave up 5 bases and J gave up 7 bases; unmatched junction bases: 6. This CDR3 region has 14 residues. The CDR3 loop is CASSQGTGLNIQYF. In DNA form, the CDR3 reads TGTGCCAGCAGCCAGGGGACAGGGCTGAACATTCAGTACTTC.

This sequence joins TRBV30 and TRBJ2-1; 11 nucleotides match TRBD2. CDR3 length: 16 amino acids. The germline V gene has CDR1 GTSNPN and CDR2 SVGIG (reference sequence). Trimming at V came to 3 bases and at J to 4 bases, leaving 8 bases not matched to a gene. CDR3 loop: CAWRRIAGGPYNEQFF. The CDR3 DNA reads TGTGCCTGGAGAAGAATAGCGGGAGGGCCATACAATGAGCAGTTCTTC.

This clone was detected ten times or more. CDR3 in DNA: TGTGCCAGCAGCTCTACAGGGTTAGCCAAAAACATTCAGTACTTC. It translates to CASSSTGLAKNIQYF. The V call is TRBV7-9, the J call TRBJ2-4; weak D call: TRBD1 (6 bases). Germline V gene data show CDR1 as SEHNR and CDR2 as FQNEAQ (reference sequence). The CDR3 extends over 15 amino acids. Deletions cut 4 bases from V and 0 bases from J, with 10 bases between. Variable domain in full (rest from reference TRBV7-9 and TRBJ2-4): DTGVSQNPRHKITKRGQNVTFRCDPISEHNRLYWYRQTLGQGPEFLTYFQNEAQLEKSRLLSDRFSAERPKGSFSTLEIQRTEQGDSAMYLCASSSTGLAKNIQYFGAGTRLSVL.

V usage is TRBV19 and J usage is TRBJ1-1; 9 positions match TRBD1. The V and J ends lost 6 bases and 6 bases, in that order; junction bases with no gene match: 8. The V gene's germline CDR1 is LNHDA and CDR2 SQIVND (reference sequence). The CDR3 runs to 14 residues. CDR3 bases: TGTGCCAGTAGAACGCCGGGACAGGGCGCTGAAGCTTTCTTT. Its protein product is CASRTPGQGAEAFF.